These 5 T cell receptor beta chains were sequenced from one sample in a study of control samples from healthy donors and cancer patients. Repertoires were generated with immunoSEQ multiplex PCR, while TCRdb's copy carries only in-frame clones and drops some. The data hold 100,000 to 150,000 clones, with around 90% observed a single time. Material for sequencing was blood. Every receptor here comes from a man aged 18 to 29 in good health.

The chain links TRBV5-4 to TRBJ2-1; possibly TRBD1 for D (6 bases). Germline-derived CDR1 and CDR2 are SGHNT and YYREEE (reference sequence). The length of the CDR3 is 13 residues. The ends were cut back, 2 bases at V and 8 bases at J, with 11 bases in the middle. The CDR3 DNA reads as TGTGCCAGCAGCTTTGTTCCAGGGGATGAGCAGTTCTTC. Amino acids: CASSFVPGDEQFF.

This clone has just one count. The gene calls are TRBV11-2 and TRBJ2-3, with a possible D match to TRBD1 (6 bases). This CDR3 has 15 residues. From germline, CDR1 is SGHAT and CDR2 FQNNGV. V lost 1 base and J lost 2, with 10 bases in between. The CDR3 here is CASSLGGGITDTQYF. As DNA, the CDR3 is TGTGCCAGCAGCTTAGGTGGGGGCATCACAGATACGCAGTATTTT.

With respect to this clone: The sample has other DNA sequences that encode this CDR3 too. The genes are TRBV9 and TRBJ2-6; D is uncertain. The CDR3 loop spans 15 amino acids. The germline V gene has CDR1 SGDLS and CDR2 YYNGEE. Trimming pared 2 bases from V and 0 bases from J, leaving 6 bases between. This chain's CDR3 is CASSVGSSGANVLTF. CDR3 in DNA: TGTGCCAGCAGCGTTGGAAGCTCTGGGGCCAACGTCCTGACTTTC.

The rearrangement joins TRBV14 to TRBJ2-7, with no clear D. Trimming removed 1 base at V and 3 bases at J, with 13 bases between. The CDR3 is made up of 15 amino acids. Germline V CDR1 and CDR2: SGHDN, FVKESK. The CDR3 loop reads CASSQGIGVLYEQYF. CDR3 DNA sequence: TGTGCCAGCAGCCAAGGGATAGGAGTACTCTACGAGCAGTACTTC.

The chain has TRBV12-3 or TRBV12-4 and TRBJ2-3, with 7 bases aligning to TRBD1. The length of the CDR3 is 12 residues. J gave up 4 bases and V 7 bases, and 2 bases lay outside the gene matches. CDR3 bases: TGTGCCAGCAAAAGGGGGCCAGATACGCAGTATTTT. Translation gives CASKRGPDTQYF.